These 28 T cell receptor beta chains came from one sample sequenced in a study of metastatic and nonmetastatic thyroid tumors. Treatment of any kind had been given to no patient before thyroid surgery. TCRdb re-called the PCR reads via MiXCR. Of 20,000 or so clones listed, roughly 24% are singletons. The source material was blood. The receptors originated from a male donor with papillary thyroid cancer or a benign thyroid nodule (not recorded which). Some clones in this sample may be carry-over from other donors' samples.

This clone came up many times. V usage is TRBV7-3 and J usage is TRBJ2-6; the match to TRBD2 covers 7 bases. The J segment lost 3 bases and the V segment lost 2 bases, leaving 1 base of the junction unmatched. The CDR3 runs to 15 residues. Germline assignment: CDR1 SGHTA and CDR2 FQGTGA. The CDR3 loop reads CASSLGEGGANVLTF. The DNA for the CDR3 is TGTGCCAGCAGCTTAGGGGAGGGTGGGGCCAACGTCCTGACTTTC. The full variable domain, completed using reference TRBV7-3 and TRBJ2-6, is GAGVSQTPSNKVTEKGKYVELRCDPISGHTALYWYRQSLGQGPEFLIYFQGTGAADDSGLPNDRFFAVRPEGSVSTLKIQRTERGDSAVYLCASSLGEGGANVLTFGAGSRLTVL.

This clone was counted at least ten times. The chain couples TRBV3-1 to TRBJ2-7, with D maybe TRBD2 (5 bases). Trimming removed 3 bases at V and 2 bases at J, with 8 bases between. The CDR3 has 13 residues. The V gene's germline CDR1 is LGHDT and CDR2 YNNKEL (reference sequence). Written as DNA, the CDR3 is TGTGCCAGCAGCCACCGGGGTCCCTACGAGCAGTACTTC. It encodes CASSHRGPYEQYF.

In this sample, this clone turned up a few times. Just one base apart from a much larger clone, this may be a read error. This rearrangement joins TRBV25-1 to TRBJ2-5; the match to TRBD2 covers 13 bases. Germline V gives CDR1 MGHDK, CDR2 SYGVNS. The CDR3 is 15 amino acids. CDR3 in amino acids: CANSVQLAGGETQYF. The CDR3 DNA follows: TGTGCCAACAGTGTCCAACTAGCGGGAGGGGAGACCCAGTACTTC.

This clone was observed a handful of times. CDR3 loop: CASSSSTEAFF. The CDR3 bases are TGTGCCAGCAGCTCGAGCACTGAAGCTTTCTTT. The gene calls are TRBV7-9 and TRBJ1-1; D gene ambiguous. The CDR3 is 11 amino acids. Trimming left V 4 bases short and J 4 bases short, with 4 bases between. Germline CDR1 reads SEHNR; CDR2 reads FQNEAQ (reference sequence).

V is TRBV20-1 and J is TRBJ2-7; a weak D match, TRBD2 (7 bases). Germline V gives CDR1 DFQATT, CDR2 SNEGSKA (reference sequence). The CDR3 extends over 14 amino acids. V was cut by 0 bases and J by 2 bases, with 11 bases left in between. The chain's CDR3 is CSAREGGLTYEQYF. In nucleotides, the CDR3 is TGCAGTGCTAGAGAAGGGGGACTAACCTACGAGCAGTACTTC.

In this sample, this clone turned up a few times. The V gene is TRBV28, the J gene TRBJ2-3; D may be TRBD2 (5 bases). CDR3 length equals 12 residues. The V end lost 7 bases, the J end lost 9 bases, and 14 bases lay between the germline ends. Germline assignment: CDR1 MDHEN and CDR2 SYDVKM. The CDR3 sequence: CASTGSRQTQYF. The CDR3 nucleotides are TGTGCCAGCACGGGGTCACGGCAGACGCAGTATTTT.

The chain joins TRBV7-9 to TRBJ1-1, with D possibly being TRBD1 (5 bases). CDR1 is SEHNR, CDR2 FQNEAQ, per germline (reference sequence). This CDR3 comprises 13 residues. V was pared by 3 bases and J by 6 bases, with 11 bases between. The CDR3 protein is CASSLRGDAEAFF. In DNA, the CDR3 is TGTGCCAGCAGCTTGCGGGGGGACGCTGAAGCTTTCTTT.

The sample holds many counts of this clone. The sample holds other DNA sequences that translate to the same CDR3. The rearrangement joins TRBV4-1 to TRBJ2-1, with 7 bases identical to TRBD1. The V segment lost 5 bases and the J segment 2 bases; nucleotides outside the gene matches: 9. CDR1 and CDR2 from the germline V gene are MGHRA and YSYEKL. This CDR3 region has 16 residues. The CDR3 DNA reads TGCGCCAGCAGCGAGGAACCGGGACAGACCTACAATGAGCAGTTCTTC. Protein product: CASSEEPGQTYNEQFF.

The chain uses TRBV6-1 and TRBJ1-6; D ambiguous. The CDR3 spans 17 residues. CDR1 and CDR2 (germline): MNHNS, SASEGT. The V end lost 6 bases, the J end lost 0 bases, and 15 bases lay between the germline ends. CDR3 region: CASSLGRPHSYNSPLHF. The CDR3 DNA is TGTGCCAGCAGCCTGGGAAGGCCCCACTCCTATAATTCACCCCTCCACTTT.

This clone was found many times. CDR3 bases: TGTGCCAGCAGCTTAGCCCCAGGGTCGGACGAGCAGTACTTC. It encodes CASSLAPGSDEQYF. The V and J genes are TRBV7-6 and TRBJ2-7; perhaps TRBD1 as D (5 bases). The CDR3 totals 14 residues. Per germline, CDR1 SGHVS and CDR2 FNYEAQ. Trimming removed 0 bases from V and 5 bases from J, with 11 bases in between.

The chain has TRBV28 and TRBJ2-7; D could derive from TRBD1 or TRBD2 (5 bases each). Germline assignment: CDR1 MDHEN and CDR2 SYDVKM. CDR3 size: 14 residues. Trimming took off 7 bases at V and 7 bases at J, with 20 bases between the two ends. CDR3 nucleotide sequence: TGTGCCAGCAAGGGACCCGGCGGCCCCCAAGAGCAGTACTTC. It translates to CASKGPGGPQEQYF.

This clone was counted many times. The rearrangement uses TRBV19 and TRBJ1-2; no reliable D call. CDR1 is LNHDA, CDR2 SQIVND, per germline (reference sequence). V was cut by 3 bases and J by 5 bases, with 13 bases left in between. The CDR3 length is 14 residues. The CDR3 region is CASSISTQLYGYTF. In DNA form, the CDR3 reads TGTGCCAGTAGTATCTCAACACAACTATATGGCTACACCTTC.

This clone was counted ten times or more. The V and J genes are TRBV10-1 and TRBJ1-1; D is uncertain. V was shortened by 6 bases and J by 0 bases, with 8 bases between the two germline ends. Germline CDR1 is WNHNN and CDR2 is SYGVQD (reference sequence). The length of the CDR3 is 13 residues. The CDR3 here is CASRAAMNTEAFF. CDR3 sequence (DNA): TGCGCCAGCAGAGCCGCGATGAACACTGAAGCTTTCTTT.

V is TRBV20-1 and J is TRBJ2-7, with 9 bases identical to TRBD1. This CDR3 region has 15 residues. Germline values: CDR1 DFQATT, CDR2 SNEGSKA (reference sequence). Trimming took 1 base from V and 3 from J; bases not matched to a gene: 7. The CDR3 DNA sequence: TGCAGTGCTAGAGCTGGGACAGGGCTGGGCTACGAGCAGTACTTC. Translated: CSARAGTGLGYEQYF.

This clone was picked up many times. The rearrangement links TRBV6-2 or TRBV6-3 to TRBJ2-5; D remains unclear. Looked up from germline, CDR1 is MNHEY and CDR2 is SVGEGT. There are 15 residues in the CDR3. Between the trimmed V and J ends, which lost 4 bases and 3 bases, there was a span of 15 bases. This CDR3 reads CASSSYSGNKETQYF. The CDR3, as DNA: TGTGCCAGCAGTTCGTACTCAGGAAATAAAGAGACCCAGTACTTC.

This clone has at least ten counts. The V and J genes are TRBV6-5 and TRBJ2-7; no clear D gene. Deletions cut 2 bases from V and 2 bases from J, with 16 bases between. The germline V gene encodes CDR1 MNHEY and CDR2 SVGAGI. This CDR3 is built from 16 residues. The DNA for the CDR3 is TGTGCCAGCAGTTACACGAGAGCTGTGGGGACCTACGAGCAGTACTTC. Protein product: CASSYTRAVGTYEQYF.

This clone was seen ten or more times. The V and J genes are TRBV29-1 and TRBJ2-2; possible D gene TRBD1, 5 bases. In germline, CDR1 is SQVTM, CDR2 ANQGSEA. V lost 6 bases, J lost 5 bases, and 10 bases lay in between. The CDR3 has 12 residues. The CDR3 coding sequence is TGCAGCGTGGCAGGGCAAACCGGGGAGCTGTTTTTT. It yields the protein CSVAGQTGELFF.

The table lists this clone with a few counts. V usage is TRBV6-1 and J usage is TRBJ2-7; D unresolved. The CDR3 is made up of 14 amino acids. The ends were cut back, 6 bases at V and 2 bases at J, with 14 bases in the middle. The V gene's germline CDR1 is MNHNS and CDR2 SASEGT. In DNA, the CDR3 is TGTGCCAGCAGCCCTACTTACCTCACCTACGAGCAGTACTTC. Translating gives CASSPTYLTYEQYF.

The rearrangement joins TRBV11-2 to TRBJ2-7; D tentatively fits TRBD1 or TRBD2 (5 bases each). V was cut by 7 bases and J by 2 bases, with 21 bases left in between. Germline lookup yields CDR1 SGHAT and CDR2 FQNNGV. The CDR3 extends over 16 amino acids. The DNA for the CDR3 is TGTGCCAGCACCCAACGCTTCCGGGACGGGACCTACGAGCAGTACTTC. It translates to CASTQRFRDGTYEQYF.

This clone occurred a few times. This sample includes further DNA sequences coding for the same CDR3. The chain carries TRBV27 and TRBJ2-2, with no clear D. Germline CDR1 reads MNHEY; CDR2 reads SMNVEV (reference sequence). Between the trimmed V and J ends, which lost 5 bases and 15 bases, there was a span of 25 bases. The CDR3 runs to 15 residues. This CDR3 reads CASSPWIQNTGELFF. Written as DNA, the CDR3 is TGTGCCAGCAGTCCCTGGATTCAGAACACCGGTGAGTTGTTTTTT.

The sample holds one count of this clone. The chain employs TRBV7-2 and TRBJ2-1, with 10 bases lining up with TRBD2. Germline CDR1 reads SGHTA; CDR2 reads FQGNSA. The CDR3 consists of 17 residues. J gave up 8 bases and V 5 bases, and 15 bases lay outside the gene matches. The CDR3 sequence is CASSLRRASGSADEQFF. CDR3 nucleotide sequence: TGTGCCAGCAGCCTCCGTCGGGCTAGCGGGAGCGCGGATGAGCAGTTCTTC.

This clone occurred a few times. A read error may be the cause here, since a much bigger clone is one base away. The rearrangement joins TRBV6-1 to TRBJ2-5; the match to TRBD2 covers 9 bases. CDR1 and CDR2 (germline): MNHNS, SASEGT. The CDR3 extends over 14 amino acids. CDR3 sequence reads: CASSQRGVGETHYF. In DNA, the CDR3 is TGTGCCAGCAGTCAGCGGGGGGTCGGGGAGACCCATTACTTC.

This clone was observed at least ten times. The chain carries TRBV7-8 and TRBJ1-2; the D is unclear. Germline assignment: CDR1 SGHVS and CDR2 FQNEAQ. Trimming cost V 5 bases and J 2 bases, with 9 bases left between them. This CDR3 is 13 amino acids long. CDR3 region: CASSRYQNYGYTF. In nucleotides, the CDR3 is TGTGCCAGCAGCCGTTACCAGAACTATGGCTACACCTTC.

This clone has more than one count but fewer than ten. The CDR3 coding sequence is TGTGCCAGCAGCTATACTGATAATGCGCAGTATTTT. As protein: CASSYTDNAQYF. The chain links TRBV28 to TRBJ2-3; no firm D call. V was cut by 6 bases and J by 10 bases, with 14 bases left in between. The germline gives CDR1 MDHEN, CDR2 SYDVKM. The CDR3 is 12 amino acids.

This clone was seen ten or more times. CDR3 amino acids: CSAQHFTEAFF. In DNA, the CDR3 is TGCAGTGCTCAACACTTCACTGAAGCTTTCTTT. The chain combines TRBV20-1 with TRBJ1-1; no firm D call. CDR1 is DFQATT and CDR2 is SNEGSKA in the germline V gene (reference sequence). This CDR3 has 11 residues. V was pared by 5 bases and J by 4 bases, with 8 bases between.

This clone was observed a handful of times. V is TRBV28 and J is TRBJ1-2, with 7 bases identical to TRBD1. The CDR3 is 14 amino acids. The V and J ends lost 6 bases and 8 bases, in that order; junction bases with no gene match: 12. Germline CDR1 is MDHEN and CDR2 is SYDVKM. The CDR3 DNA reads TGTGCCAGCAGCTCACCGACAGGGTGGCTAGGCTACACCTTC. It codes for CASSSPTGWLGYTF.

The genes are TRBV24-1 and TRBJ2-2, with 8 bases fitting TRBD1. CDR1 KGHDR and CDR2 SFDVKD come from the germline V gene. There are 14 residues in the CDR3. V shed 8 bases and J 3 bases; nucleotides not matched to a gene: 4. The CDR3 DNA follows: TGTGCCACCAAGCCGGACAGGGACACCGGGGAGCTGTTTTTT. This translates into CATKPDRDTGELFF.

This clone was seen repeatedly, ten times or more. This chain's CDR3 is CSARQGPEQYF. Here the CDR3 DNA reads TGCAGTGCACGACAGGGACCCGAGCAGTACTTC. The J gene is TRBJ2-7, the V gene TRBV20-1; 7 bases line up with TRBD1. The CDR3 covers 11 residues. V shed 6 bases, J shed 6 bases, and the junction held 5 bases outside the gene matches. Germline CDR1 DFQATT, CDR2 SNEGSKA (reference sequence).